The 2 T cell receptor beta chains reported below all come from one sample, sequenced in a study of blood T cells in healthy people across ages. The use of a sample-barcoded 5' primer and a J-beta primer mix characterized a second PCR of about 6 to 11 cycles. MiXCR, run by TCRdb on the 5' RACE reads, gives a single entry per CDR3 protein. This sample has about 1,400,000 distinct CDR3 sequences, with roughly 40% found just once. Sequencing was carried out using blood. These receptors came from a woman in her late teens or twenties in good health.

The chain links TRBV5-5 to TRBJ1-1; D is uncertain. Between the trimmed V and J ends, which lost 1 base and 7 bases, there was a span of 5 bases. This CDR3 contains 11 residues. The V gene's germline CDR1 is SGHKS and CDR2 YYEKEE (reference sequence). The CDR3 is CASSLTFEAFF. DNA for the CDR3: TGTGCCAGCAGCTTGACGTTTGAAGCTTTCTTT.

This clonotype appeared a single time. V is TRBV4-2 and J is TRBJ2-4, with 8 bases lining up with TRBD2. TRBJ2-5 matches the DNA end more closely, so the J call is doubtful. The germline gives CDR1 LGHNA, CDR2 YNFKEQ. CDR3 length: 16 residues. CDR3 nucleotides: TGTGCCAGCAGACGGGTGCAGCGGGAGAGGGAAGAGACCCAGTACTTC. Its translation is CASRRVQREREETQYF.